This T cell receptor (beta chain) was recovered during a study of shared clonotypes between healthy human individuals. In germline, CDR1 is MNHEY, CDR2 SMNVEV (reference sequence). After removal of 5 bases from V and 2 bases from J, the junction contained 7 bases not matched to a gene. CDR3 length equals 15 residues. The method was immunoSEQ multiplex PCR; TCRdb's version includes in-frame clones alone and lacks a portion of them. The sample gives over 2 million clones, 90% to 95% of which show up once; more than 0.1% is in the top ten. This sequence originates from a man aged 18-30 years in good health. The sample taken for sequencing was naive CD4+ T cells sorted from blood. The subset is: CD45RA+ positively selected. This chain links TRBV27 with TRBJ2-7; 9 nucleotides match TRBD1. The CDR3 here is CASSPRTGATYEQYF. The CDR3 coding sequence is TGTGCCAGCAGTCCCCGGACAGGGGCGACCTACGAGCAGTACTTC.